The 24 T cell receptor beta chains listed next were all sequenced from one sample in a study of beta chain features in type 1 diabetes. Notes on the study in general: All four CD4+ subsets of Type 1 diabetes patients contained TCRB CDR3s that were moderately but significantly shorter.

Reverse transcribing all isolated RNA meant expressed TCRB transcripts were sequenced. TCRdb keeps only in-frame clones here, not all; method: immunoSEQ multiplex PCR. The profile shows some 150,000 clones, approximately 13% of them singletons. No antigens are known for them. Sequenced: central memory CD4+ T cells from blood. These receptors were obtained from a man younger than 35 with type 1 diabetes.

This clone was picked up a small number of times. The chain couples TRBV5-4 to TRBJ2-1; TRBD1 agrees at 7 bases. The trim removed 0 bases at V and 8 bases at J, leaving 8 bases unmatched. The CDR3 covers 15 residues. Per the germline V gene, CDR1 is SGHNT and CDR2 is YYREEE (reference sequence). CDR3 protein: CASSLVNRGGDEQFF. In DNA, the CDR3 is TGTGCCAGCAGCTTGGTCAACAGGGGTGGCGATGAGCAGTTCTTC. The entire variable domain, with the rest obtained from reference TRBV5-4 and TRBJ2-1, is as follows: ETGVTQSPTHLIKTRGQQVTLRCSSQSGHNTVSWYQQALGQGPQFIFQYYREEENGRGNFPPRFSGLQFPNYSSELNVNALELDDSALYLCASSLVNRGGDEQFFGPGTRLTVL.

The CDR3 nucleotides read TGTGCCAGCAGCCCGGGCGGGGGGTTGGATACGCAGTATTTT. The encoded protein is CASSPGGGLDTQYF. The chain combines TRBV4-2 with TRBJ2-3; 8 bases align to TRBD2. The CDR3 is 14 residues long. Per the germline V gene, CDR1 is LGHNA and CDR2 is YNFKEQ. The V and J ends lost 4 bases and 6 bases, in that order; junction bases with no gene match: 6.

The rearrangement links TRBV27 to TRBJ2-4; possibly TRBD2 for D (5 bases). The CDR3 length is 14 residues. Germline CDR1 reads MNHEY; CDR2 reads SMNVEV (reference sequence). Trimming removed 4 bases at V and 8 bases at J, with 15 bases between. CDR3 residues: CASSSDRFGDIQYF. The CDR3 coding sequence is TGTGCCAGCAGTTCAGACCGTTTCGGGGACATTCAGTACTTC.

This clone was found a few times. This chain connects TRBV19 to TRBJ2-1, with 11 bases aligning to TRBD2. The V gene's germline CDR1 is LNHDA and CDR2 SQIVND (reference sequence). CDR3 length: 15 amino acids. After removal of 5 bases from V and 4 bases from J, the junction contained 4 bases not matched to a gene. The CDR3 region has the DNA TGTGCCAGTAGTCAAACTAGCGGGGGATACAATGAGCAGTTCTTC. Its protein is CASSQTSGGYNEQFF.

This clone was picked up many times. The chain is built from TRBV28 and TRBJ2-3; D unclear. Between the trimmed V and J ends, which lost 6 bases and 5 bases, there was a span of 15 bases. The CDR3 contains 14 residues. The germline V gene has CDR1 MDHEN and CDR2 SYDVKM. The CDR3 loop is CASSMSRNEDTQYF. Written as DNA, the CDR3 is TGTGCCAGCAGCATGTCCAGGAATGAAGATACGCAGTATTTT.

This clone was counted ten times or more. The chain has TRBV11-2 and TRBJ2-1; D not resolved. Between the trimmed V and J ends, which lost 1 base and 3 bases, there was a span of 10 bases. Germline-derived CDR1 and CDR2 are SGHAT and FQNNGV. This CDR3 has 15 residues. The CDR3 DNA follows: TGTGCCAGCAGCTTAGGGTTTGGGGACTACAATGAGCAGTTCTTC. Its protein product is CASSLGFGDYNEQFF.

This clone is a singleton in its sample. A read error may account for a junction end that differs from germline. The V gene is TRBV7-7, the J gene TRBJ2-5, with a weak D call TRBD2 (5 bases). The CDR3 covers 14 residues. Germline V gene sequence: CDR1 SSHAT, CDR2 FNYEAQ (reference sequence). Written as DNA, the CDR3 is TGTGCTAGCAGCCCGACCGAGGGCAGTCAGACCCAGTACTTC. Translated, it gives CASSPTEGSQTQYF.

This clone appeared a few times. This chain connects TRBV9 to TRBJ2-1; possibly TRBD2 for D (6 bases). The CDR3 is 15 amino acids. Germline V CDR1 and CDR2: SGDLS, YYNGEE. Trimming took off 0 bases at V and 6 bases at J, with 13 bases between the two ends. CDR3 coding DNA: TGTGCCAGCAGCGTAGTGAGGGATAGCGGCAATGAGCAGTTCTTC. As protein: CASSVVRDSGNEQFF.

The chain couples TRBV14 to TRBJ2-6; no definite D call. CDR3 length: 14 residues. V lost 4 bases and J lost 0, with 4 bases in between. CDR1 SGHDN and CDR2 FVKESK come from the germline V gene. This CDR3 is CASSPISGANVLTF. CDR3 in DNA: TGTGCCAGCAGCCCAATCTCTGGGGCCAACGTCCTGACTTTC.

The chain recombines TRBV5-1 with TRBJ2-7; a weak D match, TRBD1 (7 bases). V shed 2 bases and J shed 0 bases, with 18 bases lying between them. Germline CDR1 SGHRS, CDR2 YFSETQ. This CDR3 is built from 17 residues. The CDR3, as DNA: TGCGCCAGCAGCTTATTTAGGCGGGACAGCCTCTCCTACGAGCAGTACTTC. Its protein is CASSLFRRDSLSYEQYF.

This clone was observed many times. The chain links TRBV10-3 to TRBJ1-6, with a weak D call TRBD1 (6 bases). The CDR3 has 14 amino acids. V was trimmed by 3 bases and J by 7 bases, leaving 10 bases between them. Germline V lookup: CDR1 ENHRY, CDR2 SYGVKD. CDR3 loop: CAISDGRGNSPLHF. The DNA of the CDR3 is TGTGCCATCAGTGACGGCAGGGGAAATTCACCCCTCCACTTT.

V usage is TRBV30 and J usage is TRBJ1-6; D not resolved. Deletions cut 5 bases from V and 9 bases from J, with 11 bases between. The germline CDR1 and CDR2 sequences are GTSNPN and SVGIG (reference sequence). The CDR3 runs 12 residues. The CDR3 loop is CAWVRPTSPLHF. CDR3 DNA: TGTGCCTGGGTCCGGCCAACTTCACCCCTCCACTTT.

This rearrangement joins TRBV6-1 to TRBJ1-3; D gene uncertain. V lost 7 bases, J lost 3 bases, and 13 bases lay in between. This CDR3 has 14 residues. In germline, CDR1 is MNHNS, CDR2 SASEGT. The CDR3 coding sequence is TGTGCCAGCAATTATGATGCCCTTGGAAACACCATATATTTT. This gives the protein CASNYDALGNTIYF.

The sample holds many counts of this clone. V is TRBV28 and J is TRBJ2-5, with D hard to call. The CDR3 is made up of 13 amino acids. V lost 6 bases and J lost 3, with 11 bases in between. CDR1 and CDR2 (germline): MDHEN, SYDVKM. This chain's CDR3 is CASSLSAEETQYF. CDR3 sequence (DNA): TGTGCCAGCAGCCTCTCGGCGGAAGAGACCCAGTACTTC.

The table lists this clone with a few counts. The chain recombines TRBV29-1 with TRBJ2-6; D remains ambiguous. The germline V gene has CDR1 SQVTM and CDR2 ANQGSEA. Trimming pared 6 bases from V and 1 base from J, leaving 1 base between. The CDR3 extends over 11 amino acids. The DNA for the CDR3 is TGCAGCGTATCTGGGGCCAACGTCCTGACTTTC. Its translation: CSVSGANVLTF.

This clone was seen at least ten times. This rearrangement joins TRBV21-1 to TRBJ1-1; TRBD1, the D gene given by the table, was not confirmed from the DNA. TRBV21-1 is a documented pseudogene. The CDR3 length is 13 residues. For the CDR3, the DNA is TGTGCCAGCAGCAAAGGGCTTGACACTGAAGCTTTCTTT. Encoded protein: CASSKGLDTEAFF.

The chain is built from TRBV30 and TRBJ2-1; D unresolved. V shed 2 bases and J shed 11 bases, with 16 bases lying between them. The CDR3 has 13 residues. CDR1 and CDR2 (germline): GTSNPN, SVGIG (reference sequence). The CDR3: CAWSSPNRGQQFF. CDR3 sequence (DNA): TGTGCCTGGAGTTCCCCCAATCGAGGTCAGCAGTTCTTC. The whole variable domain, filled in from reference TRBV30 and TRBJ2-1, reads SQTIHQWPATLVQPVGSPLSLECTVEGTSNPNLYWYRQAAGRGLQLLFYSVGIGQISSEVPQNLSASRPQDRQFILSSKKLLLSDSGFYLCAWSSPNRGQQFFGPGTRLTVL.

This clone was counted a few times. This chain connects TRBV10-2 to TRBJ2-2; 8 positions agree with TRBD2. The junction had 3 bases not matched to a gene; V was cut back by 6 bases and J by 0 bases. The germline CDR1 and CDR2 sequences are WSHSY and SAAADI. This CDR3 has 15 amino acids. The CDR3 nucleotides are TGCGCCAGCAGCGAAGCGGGAGCGAACACCGGGGAGCTGTTTTTT. This translates into CASSEAGANTGELFF.

This clone has only a few counts. The chain carries TRBV5-1 and TRBJ2-1; TRBD1 matches at 8 bases. From germline, CDR1 is SGHRS and CDR2 YFSETQ. The CDR3 length is 14 residues. The V segment lost 6 bases and the J segment 1 base; nucleotides outside the gene matches: 3. The CDR3 loop reads CASKGTGSYNEQFF. The DNA for the CDR3 is TGCGCCAGCAAGGGGACAGGTTCCTACAATGAGCAGTTCTTC. Based on the CDR3 plus reference TRBV5-1 and TRBJ2-1, the full variable domain is KAGVTQTPRYLIKTRGQQVTLSCSPISGHRSVSWYQQTPGQGLQFLFEYFSETQRNKGNFPGRFSGRQFSNSRSEMNVSTLELGDSALYLCASKGTGSYNEQFFGPGTRLTVL.

This clone appeared a few times. This chain links TRBV29-1 with TRBJ2-4; unclear D gene. The CDR3 contains 14 residues. V was cut by 1 base and J by 4 bases, with 11 bases left in between. Germline CDR1 and CDR2: SQVTM and ANQGSEA. CDR3 DNA sequence: TGCAGCGTTGAAGGGGATACCTTTAAAAACATTCAGTACTTC. It translates to CSVEGDTFKNIQYF. Full variable domain (outside the CDR3, taken from reference TRBV29-1 and TRBJ2-4): SAVISQKPSRDICQRGTSLTIQCQVDSQVTMMFWYRQQPGQSLTLIATANQGSEATYESGFVIDKFPISRPNLTFSTLTVSNMSPEDSSIYLCSVEGDTFKNIQYFGAGTRLSVL.

The genes are TRBV5-4 and TRBJ2-2, with D perhaps TRBD2 (6 bases). Per the germline V gene, CDR1 is SGHNT and CDR2 is YYREEE (reference sequence). The V and J ends lost 4 bases and 6 bases respectively, with 10 bases between them. The CDR3 sequence is 13 residues long. The CDR3 nucleotides read TGTGCCAGCAGCGTTACGGGGGCCGGGGAGCTGTTTTTT. The encoded protein is CASSVTGAGELFF.

The chain links TRBV6-5 to TRBJ2-5; no firm D call. V was pared by 6 bases and J by 5 bases, with 13 bases between. Per germline, CDR1 MNHEY and CDR2 SVGAGI. The CDR3 runs to 13 residues. CDR3 sequence reads: CASSLSLGETQYF. CDR3 nucleotide sequence: TGTGCCAGCAGCCTAAGCCTAGGGGAGACCCAGTACTTC.

The V gene is TRBV7-2, the J gene TRBJ2-3; the D gene is possibly TRBD2 (5 bases). Germline lookup yields CDR1 SGHTA and CDR2 FQGNSA. V was trimmed by 1 base and J by 6 bases, leaving 11 bases between them. This CDR3 comprises 14 residues. The CDR3 sequence is CASSLVNSVDTQYF. The CDR3 DNA reads as TGTGCCAGCAGCTTAGTGAATAGCGTGGATACGCAGTATTTT.

The table lists this clone with a few counts. The chain combines TRBV9 with TRBJ2-1; possibly TRBD2 for D (5 bases). This CDR3 has 16 amino acids. V lost 0 bases and J lost 0, with 10 bases in between. In germline, CDR1 is SGDLS, CDR2 YYNGEE. Here the CDR3 reads CASSVGSGYSYNEQFF. CDR3 DNA: TGTGCCAGCAGCGTAGGGAGCGGATACTCCTACAATGAGCAGTTCTTC.